The sequence of this T cell receptor beta chain was determined in a study of T cells in Graves' hyperthyroidism and ophthalmopathy. Study overall: Before treatment of any kind, peripheral blood was taken at initial diagnosis. General study results and limits: It was a median roughly six months before onset that the model predicted ophthalmopathy.

The germline gives CDR1 LNHDA, CDR2 SQIVND (reference sequence). The CDR3 extends over 12 amino acids. V lost 4 bases and J lost 6, with 10 bases in between. From RNA transcripts, TCR beta CDR3 regions were amplified. First-round RT-PCR with HTBI primers amplified the TCR CDR3 region. Each CDR3 protein gets one entry after TCRdb re-called the multiplex PCR reads with MiXCR. Of a few hundred thousand distinct CDR3 sequences in the sample, 15% to 18% are singletons; the top ten hold around a quarter. To note about this clonotype: The antigen is undetermined.

Among the patients, aged 18 to 65, hyperthyroidism was newly diagnosed and had lasted under 2 months. Each 10 ml fresh peripheral blood draw supplied the PBMCs. The TCR was taken from a woman under 30 with Graves' hyperthyroidism that later progressed to Graves' ophthalmopathy. The chain combines TRBV19 with TRBJ2-7; D possibly matches TRBD1 or TRBD2 (5 bases each). The sequencing input was blood. The CDR3 bases are TGTGCCAGTAGTACCTCGAGGGGCGAGCAGTACTTC. It encodes CASSTSRGEQYF.